The subject of this entry is one TCR beta chain. As yet, its antigen is unknown. Produced via immunoSEQ multiplex PCR; TCRdb's table is partial and in-frame only. The table records 200,000 to 250,000 clones, over 70% of them present only once. Trimming took 5 bases from V and 5 from J, leaving 9 bases between them. The CDR3 consists of 12 residues. Germline assignment: CDR1 SGHAT and CDR2 FQNNGV. This sample was taken from a study of cytomegalovirus exposure and HLA in healthy donors. Whole-study results and caveats: In vitro work confirmed that three CMV-associated chains recognize CMV antigens. It was reportedly the case that the classifier diagnosed cytomegalovirus status with high specificity and sensitivity.

The sequenced sample consisted of PBMCs. The chain couples TRBV11-2 to TRBJ2-5; D is undetermined. The origin of this receptor is a woman aged 25 to 39 in good health and CMV-seropositive. As DNA, the CDR3 is TGTGCCAGCAGCCATGGTTGGGAGACCCAGTACTTC. This encodes CASSHGWETQYF.